Below are 19 T cell receptor beta chains sequenced from a single sample in a study of vaccination effects on CD4 cells after COVID-19. The antigens these receptors bind are not known. Produced via immunoSEQ multiplex PCR; TCRdb's table is partial and in-frame only. The sample yields about 26,000 clones, approximately 80% seen once. ViraFEST used viral peptide pools to expand antigen-specific CD4+ T cells before sequencing. Isolation of CD4+ T cells took place after approximately ten days of culture. PCR showed that the person got SARS-CoV-2 infection at some point between March and December 2020. The sample in question was CD4+ T cells from PBMCs cultured with HCoV-NL63 spike peptides, obtained before COVID-19 vaccination. These TCRs come from a human donor who had a prior SARS-CoV-2 infection.

The gene calls are TRBV7-8 and TRBJ2-1, with D maybe TRBD2 (5 bases). This CDR3 spans 15 amino acids. The germline V and J ends were trimmed by 1 base and 4 bases, with 11 bases remaining between them. The V gene's germline CDR1 is SGHVS and CDR2 FQNEAQ. CDR3 DNA: TGTGCCAGCAGCTTAGAGCAGCGGCCTTACAATGAGCAGTTCTTC. Amino acid sequence: CASSLEQRPYNEQFF.

Only a few counts were recorded for this clone. The chain couples TRBV5-4 to TRBJ1-4, with D possibly TRBD1 on 6 matching bases. The V end lost 4 bases, the J end lost 8 bases, and 12 bases lay between the germline ends. This CDR3 is built from 13 residues. CDR1 and CDR2 (germline): SGHNT, YYREEE (reference sequence). CDR3 amino acids: CASSRDIDEKLFF. The DNA of the CDR3 is TGTGCCAGCAGCCGGGACATAGACGAAAAACTGTTTTTT.

The J gene is TRBJ1-1, the V gene TRBV30; D gene uncertain. V shed 0 bases and J shed 0 bases, with 11 bases lying between them. CDR3 length equals 15 residues. The germline gives CDR1 GTSNPN, CDR2 SVGIG (reference sequence). This chain's CDR3 is CAWSVALGLNTEAFF. CDR3 DNA: TGTGCCTGGAGTGTAGCACTAGGGTTGAACACTGAAGCTTTCTTT.

This clone was seen more than once but under ten times. The chain couples TRBV9 to TRBJ2-3; maybe TRBD1 (5 bases). Trimming took 5 bases from V and 3 from J, leaving 16 bases between them. The CDR3 is made up of 15 amino acids. Germline V lookup: CDR1 SGDLS, CDR2 YYNGEE. The CDR3 DNA reads TGTGCCAGCAGTAGTGGGGCTTTTGGAACAGATACGCAGTATTTT. Translated: CASSSGAFGTDTQYF.

This chain links TRBV6-5 with TRBJ2-3; D gene unclear. CDR1 is MNHEY and CDR2 is SVGAGI in the germline V gene. V lost 6 bases to trimming and J lost 3 bases, with 16 bases between them. CDR3 length: 15 residues. DNA for the CDR3: TGTGCCAGCAGGTATAGAAGCGAACTAACAGATACGCAGTATTTT. It encodes CASRYRSELTDTQYF.

This chain joins TRBV12-3 or TRBV12-4 and TRBJ2-5, with 7 bases matching TRBD2. This CDR3 contains 13 residues. Trimming took 6 bases from V and 7 from J; bases not matched to a gene: 8. The CDR3 loop reads CASSRLASGTQYF. The CDR3, as DNA: TGTGCCAGCAGCCGACTAGCCTCGGGGACCCAGTACTTC.

V usage is TRBV14 and J usage is TRBJ2-1; D is perhaps TRBD2 (5 bases). This CDR3 contains 18 residues. Trimming cost V 1 base and J 0 bases, with 16 bases left between them. Germline V lookup: CDR1 SGHDN, CDR2 FVKESK. The CDR3 here is CASSQGRVERRSYNEQFF. The CDR3 coding sequence is TGTGCCAGCAGCCAAGGTAGGGTTGAGCGGCGCTCCTACAATGAGCAGTTCTTC. The full variable domain, with the rest looked up from reference TRBV14 and TRBJ2-1, is EAGVTQFPSHSVIEKGQTVTLRCDPISGHDNLYWYRRVMGKEIKFLLHFVKESKQDESGMPNNRFLAERTGGTYSTLKVQPAELEDSGVYFCASSQGRVERRSYNEQFFGPGTRLTVL.

The V and J genes are TRBV11-3 and TRBJ1-1; the D is unclear. The CDR3 runs 14 residues. V was trimmed by 2 bases and J by 1 base, leaving 8 bases between them. Germline assignment: CDR1 SGHNT and CDR2 YENEEA. CDR3 in DNA: TGTGCCAGCAGCTTATATCAGTCGAACACTGAAGCTTTCTTT. Its translation: CASSLYQSNTEAFF.

The rearrangement joins TRBV11-2 to TRBJ2-4; D possibly corresponds to TRBD1 (5 bases). Germline CDR1 SGHAT, CDR2 FQNNGV. CDR3 size: 16 residues. V was cut by 0 bases and J by 0 bases, with 9 bases left in between. For the CDR3, the DNA is TGTGCCAGCAGCTTAGACAGGGCACTAGCCAAAAACATTCAGTACTTC. It codes for CASSLDRALAKNIQYF.

This clone was found a few times. The rearrangement joins TRBV6-5 to TRBJ1-1, with D possibly matching TRBD1 (6 bases). V lost 6 bases, J lost 3 bases, and 14 bases lay in between. This CDR3 is 14 amino acids long. CDR1 and CDR2 (germline): MNHEY, SVGAGI. CDR3 in amino acids: CASSDRSFHTEAFF. The CDR3 coding sequence is TGTGCCAGCAGCGACAGGAGCTTTCACACTGAAGCTTTCTTT.

The CDR3 spells CAISESSANGDTQYF. CDR3 nucleotide sequence: TGTGCCATCAGTGAGTCGAGTGCTAACGGAGATACGCAGTATTTT. The chain couples TRBV10-3 to TRBJ2-3; D not certain. In germline, CDR1 is ENHRY, CDR2 SYGVKD. Trimming left V 0 bases short and J 5 bases short, with 12 bases between. CDR3 length: 15 amino acids.

V usage is TRBV6-5 and J usage is TRBJ2-7, with TRBD2 identical over 9 bases. The J segment lost 0 bases and the V segment lost 0 bases, leaving 3 bases of the junction unmatched. Looked up from germline, CDR1 is MNHEY and CDR2 is SVGAGI. The CDR3 is 16 residues long. The CDR3 region has the DNA TGTGCCAGCAGTTACTCGGTTAGCGGGAGCTCCTACGAGCAGTACTTC. Translation: CASSYSVSGSSYEQYF.

The rearrangement joins TRBV5-4 to TRBJ2-1; the D gene is possibly TRBD1 (6 bases). The CDR3 spans 14 residues. V was shortened by 4 bases and J by 3 bases, with 11 bases between the two germline ends. Per germline, CDR1 SGHNT and CDR2 YYREEE (reference sequence). CDR3 protein: CASSPSGHYNEQFF. CDR3 DNA sequence: TGTGCCAGCAGCCCATCGGGACACTACAATGAGCAGTTCTTC.

Only a few counts were recorded for this clone. The chain joins TRBV4-2 to TRBJ1-4, with a possible D match to TRBD1 (6 bases). V was pared by 0 bases and J by 5 bases, with 13 bases between. Germline lookup yields CDR1 LGHNA and CDR2 YNFKEQ. This CDR3 has 16 residues. The CDR3 reads CASSQERRTENEKLFF. Written as DNA, the CDR3 is TGTGCCAGCAGCCAAGAGAGGAGGACAGAAAATGAAAAACTGTTTTTT.

The chain couples TRBV7-6 to TRBJ1-1, with a tentative D call TRBD1 (5 bases). V lost 0 bases and J 4 bases, leaving 12 bases between the germline ends. Germline assignment: CDR1 SGHVS and CDR2 FNYEAQ. This CDR3 is built from 15 residues. CDR3 bases: TGTGCCAGCAGCTTAGCGGGCGGGGCTCGCACTGAAGCTTTCTTT. Protein sequence: CASSLAGGARTEAFF.

This chain joins TRBV27 and TRBJ2-7, with 7 bases that match TRBD1. Per the germline V gene, CDR1 is MNHEY and CDR2 is SMNVEV (reference sequence). This CDR3 has 13 amino acids. With V trimmed by 8 bases and J by 0 bases, 4 bases remained unmatched. The CDR3 loop is CASGWTGSYEQYF. For the CDR3, the DNA is TGTGCCAGCGGCTGGACAGGCTCCTACGAGCAGTACTTC.

The chain employs TRBV5-5 and TRBJ2-1, with TRBD1 identical over 8 bases. The CDR3 length is 14 residues. CDR1 is SGHKS, CDR2 YYEKEE, per germline (reference sequence). Trimming took 1 base from V and 4 from J; bases not matched to a gene: 1. Here the CDR3 reads CASSLTGGYNEQFF. In nucleotides, the CDR3 is TGTGCCAGCAGCTTGACAGGGGGATACAATGAGCAGTTCTTC.

The chain has TRBV7-2 and TRBJ2-7, with TRBD2 as a possible D gene (5 bases). Germline CDR1 SGHTA, CDR2 FQGNSA. V was clipped by 4 bases and J by 6 bases, with 19 bases between them. The CDR3 loop spans 15 amino acids. The CDR3 is CASSSPGLAAREQYF. DNA of the CDR3: TGTGCCAGCAGCTCGCCCGGACTGGCGGCACGCGAGCAGTACTTC.

This clone is a singleton in its sample. CDR3 nucleotide sequence: TGTGCCAGTAGTACCGCAGGGAATGAAAAACTGTTTTTT. It translates to CASSTAGNEKLFF. This rearrangement joins TRBV19 to TRBJ1-4; maybe TRBD1 (5 bases). Germline CDR1 and CDR2: LNHDA and SQIVND (reference sequence). This CDR3 spans 13 amino acids. The V and J ends lost 4 bases and 5 bases respectively, with 8 bases between them.